This TCR beta chain was observed in a study of cytomegalovirus exposure and HLA in healthy donors. The PCR made use of 60 Vbeta and 13 Jbeta primers. The data were produced by immunoSEQ multiplex PCR, yet TCRdb's version contains in-frame clones alone and is incomplete. This table holds fewer than 110,000 clones, about four fifths found once. The germline V gene encodes CDR1 MNHEY and CDR2 SMNVEV (reference sequence). The CDR3 contains 16 residues. Trimming took 5 bases from V and 2 from J; bases not matched to a gene: 8. Study-wide results and limits: The study flagged some 170 TCR beta chains as cytomegalovirus-associated. Donors belonging to an Asian-associated ancestry cluster reportedly showed fewer N-insertions in productive TCRs than the roughly 670-donor mean, according to what a later analysis found.

As regards this clone: Its antigen is not known.

The rearrangement joins TRBV27 to TRBJ1-3, with 8 positions matching TRBD1. What was sequenced was PBMCs. The clonotype originates from a woman between 35 and 50 years old in good health and CMV-seronegative. The CDR3 sequence is CASSPRTGLTGNTIYF. The CDR3 DNA reads TGTGCCAGCAGTCCCCGGACAGGGCTGACTGGAAACACCATATATTTT.